The 21 T cell receptor beta chains presented below share a single source sample, sequenced in a study of T-cell reconstitution after alpha-beta-depleted transplantation in children. This sample's TCRbeta library carried unique molecular identifier barcodes. TCRdb recomputed calls from the PCR reads with MiXCR, one row per CDR3 protein. This table has 600,000 or so distinct CDR3 sequences, 20% to 25% appearing once. Sequenced material: PBMCs, mostly from graft donor cells, taken 360 days after TCRalphabeta/CD19-depleted stem cell transplant. The origin of the receptors is a boy younger than two who had a stem cell transplant for acute myeloid leukemia, so the T cells may come from the graft donor.

The gene calls are TRBV7-6 and TRBJ2-2; 9 nucleotides line up with TRBD2. CDR1 is SGHVS and CDR2 is FNYEAQ in the germline V gene. V was clipped by 2 bases and J by 2 bases; unmatched bases: 9. The CDR3 is 18 residues long. CDR3 residues: CASSLWASGASNTGELFF. The CDR3 DNA follows: TGTGCCAGCAGCTTATGGGCTAGCGGGGCCAGTAACACCGGGGAGCTGTTTTTT.

This clonotype was found a few times. The chain combines TRBV12-3 or TRBV12-4 with TRBJ2-5, with TRBD2 identical over 14 bases. This CDR3 has 19 amino acids. With V trimmed by 0 bases and J by 5 bases, 11 bases remained unmatched. CDR3 nucleotide sequence: TGTGCCAGCAGTTTAGCCGGACTAGCGGGGGGTAGCAAGGCGGAGACCCAGTACTTC. Translating gives CASSLAGLAGGSKAETQYF.

The chain recombines TRBV7-2 with TRBJ2-1; a weak D match, TRBD2 (6 bases). Germline CDR1 SGHTA, CDR2 FQGNSA. CDR3 length: 15 residues. Trimming removed 0 bases from V and 6 bases from J, with 12 bases in between. CDR3 in amino acids: CASSLAPGVVNEQFF. Here the CDR3 DNA reads TGTGCCAGCAGCTTAGCCCCGGGGGTGGTCAATGAGCAGTTCTTC.

The genes are TRBV10-1 and TRBJ1-1; perhaps TRBD1 as D (6 bases). Trimming pared 0 bases from V and 1 base from J, leaving 9 bases between. CDR1 WNHNN and CDR2 SYGVQD come from the germline V gene (reference sequence). This CDR3 is built from 15 residues. The CDR3 spells CASSESRGGNTEAFF. The CDR3 DNA follows: TGCGCCAGCAGTGAGTCAAGAGGGGGGAACACTGAAGCTTTCTTT.

The chain has TRBV7-3 and TRBJ1-1; 7 bases are a match to TRBD1. CDR1 SGHTA and CDR2 FQGTGA come from the germline V gene. The CDR3 is 15 amino acids. J was trimmed by 0 bases and V by 1 base; bases with no gene match: 2. The CDR3 coding sequence is TGTGCCAGCAGCTTAAGTGGGACAGTGAACACTGAAGCTTTCTTT. This translates into CASSLSGTVNTEAFF.

The genes are TRBV28 and TRBJ2-7, with D tentatively TRBD1 (6 bases). The CDR3 consists of 16 residues. The germline V gene encodes CDR1 MDHEN and CDR2 SYDVKM. V was cut by 2 bases and J by 0 bases, with 14 bases left in between. CDR3 region: CASSLTRQGSSYEQYF. DNA of the CDR3: TGTGCCAGCAGTTTAACCCGGCAGGGGTCCTCCTACGAGCAGTACTTC.

The genes are TRBV6-1 and TRBJ1-1, with 7 bases matching TRBD1. The CDR3 sequence is 14 residues long. Germline loops: CDR1 MNHNS, CDR2 SASEGT. After removal of 7 bases from V and 5 bases from J, the junction contained 10 bases not matched to a gene. As DNA, the CDR3 is TGTGCCAGCACCCCCGACAGGGTTGGGACTGAAGCTTTCTTT. Translated: CASTPDRVGTEAFF.

This clonotype was seen at least ten times. CDR3 coding DNA: TGTGCCAGCAGTCCCGGACAGGCGAGCTCCTACGAGCAGTACTTC. As protein: CASSPGQASSYEQYF. This rearrangement joins TRBV12-3 or TRBV12-4 to TRBJ2-7, with 7 nucleotides matching TRBD1. V gave up 5 bases and J gave up 0 bases; unmatched junction bases: 7. This CDR3 has 15 residues.

This clonotype was recorded at least ten times. This rearrangement joins TRBV5-1 to TRBJ2-3; TRBD1 agrees at 10 bases. Germline-derived CDR1 and CDR2 are SGHRS and YFSETQ. V dropped 5 bases and J dropped 4; count of bases not matched to a gene: 4. The CDR3 is 14 residues long. The CDR3 region has the DNA TGCGCCAGCAGTCTCGGACAGGGGGCAGATACGCAGTATTTT. Amino acid sequence: CASSLGQGADTQYF.

As concerns this clonotype: A read error may be the cause here, since a much bigger clone is one base away. Here the CDR3 omits its conserved ending phenylalanine or tryptophan, so a read error is the likely source. The V gene is TRBV12-3 or TRBV12-4, the J gene TRBJ1-2, with 9 positions matching TRBD1. V trimming: 4 bases; J trimming: 3 bases; junction bases outside the gene matches: 6. The CDR3 length is 15 residues. The CDR3 spells CASSSPDRGHYGYTC. CDR3 bases: TGTGCCAGCAGTTCCCCGGACAGGGGCCACTATGGCTACACCTGC.

This clonotype was picked up one time. The rearrangement uses TRBV5-4 and TRBJ2-5; 7 positions agree with TRBD1. V lost 2 bases to trimming and J lost 4 bases; unmatched junction nucleotides: 8. CDR3 length equals 15 residues. Germline lookup yields CDR1 SGHNT and CDR2 YYREEE (reference sequence). CDR3 sequence: CASSFPQGQIETQYF. CDR3 nucleotides: TGTGCCAGCAGCTTCCCCCAGGGACAGATAGAGACCCAGTACTTC.

The chain is built from TRBV20-1 and TRBJ2-1; D ambiguous. Per the germline V gene, CDR1 is DFQATT and CDR2 is SNEGSKA (reference sequence). V dropped 1 base and J dropped 0 bases, with 10 bases sitting between them. This CDR3 is 15 amino acids long. In DNA, the CDR3 is TGCAGTGCTAGAGGTGCGACTTTCTCCTACAATGAGCAGTTCTTC. It is translated as CSARGATFSYNEQFF.

In this sample, this clonotype turned up many times. The rearrangement links TRBV2 to TRBJ2-7, with D perhaps assigned TRBD1 or TRBD2 (5 bases each). Germline V gene data show CDR1 as SNHLY and CDR2 as FYNNEI. The V and J ends lost 6 bases and 2 bases respectively, with 11 bases between them. This CDR3 region has 13 residues. The CDR3 is CASSRGPTYEQYF. The CDR3 nucleotides are TGTGCCAGCAGCCGGGGACCAACCTACGAGCAGTACTTC.

This clonotype was seen many times. The chain has TRBV7-9 and TRBJ1-5; possibly TRBD1 for D (5 bases). CDR1 is SEHNR and CDR2 is FQNEAQ in the germline V gene (reference sequence). CDR3 length: 16 residues. V lost 8 bases and J 3 bases, leaving 20 bases between the germline ends. In DNA, the CDR3 is TGTGCCAGCGTCCCTGAGGGGAGGGTCACCAATCAGCCCCAGCATTTT. Protein product: CASVPEGRVTNQPQHF.

Only a few counts were recorded for this clonotype. This sequence joins TRBV7-2 and TRBJ2-5; no reliable D call. V gave up 5 bases and J gave up 3 bases, with 10 bases separating them. This CDR3 spans 13 amino acids. Looked up from germline, CDR1 is SGHTA and CDR2 is FQGNSA. CDR3 sequence reads: CASSTTLKETQYF. DNA for the CDR3: TGTGCCAGCAGCACCACCCTAAAAGAGACCCAGTACTTC.

This clonotype was observed at least ten times. This chain links TRBV20-1 with TRBJ2-7; TRBD2 might be the D (6 bases). Germline V gene data show CDR1 as DFQATT and CDR2 as SNEGSKA (reference sequence). With 5 bases removed from V and 6 bases from J, the gap between germline ends came to 17 bases. The CDR3 loop spans 13 amino acids. CDR3 region: CSASGQPGAEQYF. The CDR3 coding sequence is TGCAGTGCTTCTGGACAACCGGGAGCCGAGCAGTACTTC.

This clonotype occurred many times. The chain is built from TRBV5-1 and TRBJ2-1, with D perhaps TRBD1 (6 bases). This CDR3 has 15 amino acids. V was shortened by 4 bases and J by 0 bases, with 11 bases between the two germline ends. CDR1 is SGHRS and CDR2 is YFSETQ in the germline V gene. The CDR3 reads CASSTTGSSYNEQFF. DNA of the CDR3: TGCGCCAGCAGCACTACAGGGAGCTCCTACAATGAGCAGTTCTTC.

The chain carries TRBV7-6 and TRBJ2-3, with D maybe TRBD1 (6 bases). Trimming took off 4 bases at V and 3 bases at J, with 20 bases between the two ends. Germline CDR1 is SGHVS and CDR2 is FNYEAQ. The CDR3 is 17 residues long. The CDR3 is CASSSILDRKRTDTQYF. The CDR3 DNA is TGTGCCAGCAGCTCGATCCTCGACAGGAAGAGGACAGATACGCAGTATTTT. Filled out from reference TRBV7-6 and TRBJ2-3, the complete variable domain reads GAGVSQSPRYKVTKRGQDVALRCDPISGHVSLYWYRQALGQGPEFLTYFNYEAQQDKSGLPNDRFSAERPEGSISTLTIQRTEQRDSAMYRCASSSILDRKRTDTQYFGPGTRLTVL.

The rearrangement links TRBV6-5 to TRBJ1-1, with 8 bases aligning to TRBD1. Germline lookup yields CDR1 MNHEY and CDR2 SVGAGI. The CDR3 loop spans 13 amino acids. After removal of 4 bases from V and 6 bases from J, the junction contained 4 bases not matched to a gene. The CDR3 reads CASSLTGGSEAFF. CDR3 DNA sequence: TGTGCCAGCAGTTTAACAGGGGGATCTGAAGCTTTCTTT.

CDR3 DNA sequence: TGTGCCAGCAGCTTCGGAGGGGGGGTCTACAATGAGCAGTTCTTC. Translation gives CASSFGGGVYNEQFF. The chain combines TRBV7-2 with TRBJ2-1, with D possibly TRBD2 on 7 matching bases. The CDR3 length is 15 residues. V was trimmed by 3 bases and J by 3 bases, leaving 12 bases between them. From germline, CDR1 is SGHTA and CDR2 FQGNSA.

The V gene is TRBV4-3, the J gene TRBJ1-2; 7 bases are shared with TRBD1. In germline, CDR1 is LGHNA, CDR2 YSLEER. Trimming at V came to 1 base and at J to 6 bases, leaving 8 bases not matched to a gene. There are 15 residues in the CDR3. The CDR3 spells CASSQVRDREDGYTF. The CDR3 DNA reads as TGCGCCAGCAGCCAAGTAAGAGACAGGGAGGATGGCTACACCTTC.